Listed below are T cell receptor beta chains from one sample, sequenced in a study of T cell changes during pregnancy in multiple sclerosis. Here immunoSEQ multiplex PCR was the method, and the copy in TCRdb shows in-frame clones only, minus some. The sample includes 35,000 to 55,000 clones, roughly 92% of them seen just once. The sequenced sample was peripheral blood. The receptors here all came from a female donor with multiple sclerosis, enrolled in a pregnancy study. CDR3s include the opening cysteine and the closing phenylalanine or tryptophan. D genes are given only for firm matches. For some rows the clone size is stated as once, few or many, or as a class when expanded; others skip it.

j_gene: TRBJ2-3
abundance: NA
d_gene: NA
v_gene: TRBV27
CDR3aa: CASTHVNTDTQYF
CDR3nt: TGTGCCAGCACCCATGTCAACACAGATACGCAGTATTTT

j_gene: TRBJ1-1
abundance: NA
d_gene: NA
v_gene: TRBV7-9
CDR3aa: CASSWGDYTEAFF
CDR3nt: TGTGCCAGCAGCTGGGGCGACTACACTGAAGCTTTCTTT

j_gene: TRBJ2-4
abundance: NA
d_gene: TRBD2
v_gene: TRBV13
CDR3aa: CASSSGTSGGAGNIQYF
CDR3nt: TGTGCCAGCAGCTCCGGGACTAGCGGGGGCGCGGGAAACATTCAGTACTTC

j_gene: TRBJ2-1
abundance: NA
d_gene: NA
v_gene: TRBV19
CDR3aa: CASRGLIEGYEQFF
CDR3nt: TGTGCCAGTAGGGGGCTGATAGAAGGTTATGAGCAGTTCTTC

j_gene: TRBJ2-7
abundance: NA
d_gene: NA
v_gene: TRBV11-1
CDR3aa: CASSLGPGITYEQYF
CDR3nt: TGTGCCAGCAGCTTAGGACCAGGGATCACCTACGAGCAGTACTTC

j_gene: TRBJ1-2
abundance: few
d_gene: NA
v_gene: TRBV2
CDR3aa: CASTGERRGYTF
CDR3nt: TGTGCCAGCACGGGGGAGCGAAGGGGCTACACCTTC

j_gene: TRBJ1-4
abundance: once
d_gene: TRBD1
v_gene: TRBV19
CDR3aa: CASSRTGDNEKLFF
CDR3nt: TGTGCCAGTAGCCGGACAGGGGATAATGAAAAACTGTTTTTT

j_gene: TRBJ1-5
abundance: NA
d_gene: NA
v_gene: TRBV5-1
CDR3aa: CASSFNGLGNQPQHF
CDR3nt: TGCGCCAGCAGCTTTAACGGACTAGGCAATCAGCCCCAGCATTTT

j_gene: TRBJ1-1
abundance: NA
d_gene: NA
v_gene: TRBV28
CDR3aa: CASRKGGAGTEAFF
CDR3nt: TGTGCCAGCAGAAAAGGGGGGGCGGGGACTGAAGCTTTCTTT

j_gene: TRBJ1-1
abundance: NA
d_gene: NA
v_gene: TRBV19
CDR3aa: CASSKGTLGAEAFF
CDR3nt: TGTGCCAGTAGTAAAGGGACACTCGGCGCTGAAGCTTTCTTT

j_gene: TRBJ2-7
abundance: NA
d_gene: TRBD2
v_gene: TRBV7-6
CDR3aa: CASSLGPSGRTNMYEQYF
CDR3nt: TGTGCCAGCAGCTTAGGACCCAGCGGGAGGACTAATATGTACGAGCAGTACTTC

j_gene: TRBJ2-2
abundance: NA
d_gene: TRBD2
v_gene: TRBV2
CDR3aa: CASSELAGAGELFF
CDR3nt: TGTGCCAGCAGTGAACTAGCGGGAGCTGGGGAGCTGTTTTTT

j_gene: TRBJ2-5
abundance: NA
d_gene: NA
v_gene: TRBV10-3
CDR3aa: CAISESWQAEETQYF
CDR3nt: TGTGCCATCAGTGAGTCGTGGCAGGCAGAAGAGACCCAGTACTTC

j_gene: TRBJ1-1
abundance: NA
d_gene: NA
v_gene: TRBV4-1
CDR3aa: CASSRTSNTEAFF
CDR3nt: TGCGCCAGCAGCCGGACTTCGAACACTGAAGCTTTCTTT

j_gene: TRBJ1-1
abundance: NA
d_gene: NA
v_gene: TRBV5-4
CDR3aa: CASSPTPGQGSEAFF
CDR3nt: TGTGCCAGCAGCCCGACTCCGGGACAAGGCTCTGAAGCTTTCTTT

j_gene: TRBJ1-1
abundance: NA
d_gene: NA
v_gene: TRBV6-7
CDR3aa: CASSYSLGAGPTEAFF
CDR3nt: TGTGCCAGCAGTTACTCGTTGGGGGCAGGGCCCACTGAAGCTTTCTTT

j_gene: TRBJ2-3
abundance: NA
d_gene: NA
v_gene: TRBV28
CDR3aa: CASSGAPGSTDTQYF
CDR3nt: TGTGCCAGCAGTGGGGCGCCTGGGAGCACAGATACGCAGTATTTT

j_gene: TRBJ1-3
abundance: NA
d_gene: NA
v_gene: TRBV30
CDR3aa: CAWKGDHSGNTIYF
CDR3nt: TGTGCCTGGAAGGGAGATCACTCTGGAAACACCATATATTTT

j_gene: TRBJ1-2
abundance: NA
d_gene: NA
v_gene: TRBV28
CDR3aa: CASRGDYGYTF
CDR3nt: TGTGCCAGCAGGGGGGACTATGGCTACACCTTC

j_gene: TRBJ2-7
abundance: NA
d_gene: TRBD1
v_gene: TRBV4-1
CDR3aa: CASSQENGFGQGDEQYF
CDR3nt: TGCGCCAGCAGCCAAGAGAACGGCTTCGGACAGGGAGACGAGCAGTACTTC

j_gene: TRBJ2-3
abundance: NA
d_gene: TRBD1
v_gene: TRBV5-1
CDR3aa: CASSFQGDGTDTQYF
CDR3nt: TGCGCCAGCAGCTTCCAGGGGGACGGCACAGATACGCAGTATTTT

j_gene: TRBJ2-2
abundance: NA
d_gene: NA
v_gene: TRBV7-8
CDR3aa: CASSLSGTAGELFF
CDR3nt: TGTGCCAGCAGCTTATCCGGGACTGCCGGGGAGCTGTTTTTT

j_gene: TRBJ2-1
abundance: NA
d_gene: NA
v_gene: TRBV7-2
CDR3aa: CASSPAGGTRSYNEQFF
CDR3nt: TGTGCCAGCAGCCCCGCAGGCGGGACCCGCTCCTACAATGAGCAGTTCTTC

j_gene: TRBJ1-5
abundance: NA
d_gene: NA
v_gene: TRBV5-5
CDR3aa: CASSLGSTGNQPQHF
CDR3nt: TGTGCCAGCAGCTTGGGGAGCACGGGCAATCAGCCCCAGCATTTT

j_gene: TRBJ2-2
abundance: NA
d_gene: TRBD1
v_gene: TRBV5-1
CDR3aa: CASSLDRGSDTGELFF
CDR3nt: TGCGCCAGCAGCTTGGACAGGGGTTCCGACACCGGGGAGCTGTTTTTT

j_gene: TRBJ1-5
abundance: NA
d_gene: NA
v_gene: TRBV2
CDR3aa: CASSVLLYSNQPQHF
CDR3nt: TGTGCCAGCAGTGTTTTGCTTTATAGCAATCAGCCCCAGCATTTT

j_gene: TRBJ2-7
abundance: once
d_gene: TRBD1
v_gene: TRBV7-9
CDR3aa: CASSRAQGAKMGQYF
CDR3nt: TGTGCCAGCAGCCGGGCACAGGGGGCGAAAATGGGACAGTACTTC

j_gene: TRBJ2-7
abundance: NA
d_gene: TRBD1
v_gene: TRBV11-2
CDR3aa: CASSLGDRDRSSYEQYF
CDR3nt: TGTGCCAGCAGCTTAGGAGACCGGGACAGGAGCTCCTACGAGCAGTACTTC

j_gene: TRBJ1-1
abundance: NA
d_gene: NA
v_gene: TRBV5-1
CDR3aa: CASSLVTDMNTEAFF
CDR3nt: TGCGCCAGCAGCTTGGTGACGGATATGAACACTGAAGCTTTCTTT

j_gene: TRBJ2-1
abundance: NA
d_gene: TRBD2
v_gene: TRBV6-4
CDR3aa: CASSDSIETSRYNEQFF
CDR3nt: TGTGCCAGCAGTGACTCTATAGAGACTAGCAGGTACAATGAGCAGTTCTTC

j_gene: TRBJ2-3
abundance: NA
d_gene: NA
v_gene: TRBV29-1
CDR3aa: CSGQGIVTDTQYF
CDR3nt: TGCAGCGGGCAGGGGATCGTCACAGATACGCAGTATTTT

j_gene: TRBJ2-5
abundance: NA
d_gene: TRBD1
v_gene: TRBV7-6
CDR3aa: CASSLAWETGGQETQYF
CDR3nt: TGTGCCAGCAGCTTAGCGTGGGAAACAGGGGGCCAAGAGACCCAGTACTTC